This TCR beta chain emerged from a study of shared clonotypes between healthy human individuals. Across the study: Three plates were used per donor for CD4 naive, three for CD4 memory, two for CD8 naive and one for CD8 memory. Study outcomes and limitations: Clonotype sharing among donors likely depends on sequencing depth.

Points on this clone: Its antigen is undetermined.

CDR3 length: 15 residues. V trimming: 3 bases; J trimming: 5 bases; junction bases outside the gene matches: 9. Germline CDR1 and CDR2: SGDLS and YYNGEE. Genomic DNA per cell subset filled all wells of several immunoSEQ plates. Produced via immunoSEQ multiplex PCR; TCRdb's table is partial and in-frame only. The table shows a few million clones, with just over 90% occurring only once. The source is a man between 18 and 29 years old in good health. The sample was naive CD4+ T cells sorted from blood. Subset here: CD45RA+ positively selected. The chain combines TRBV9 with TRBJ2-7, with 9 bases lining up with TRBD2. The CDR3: CASSAHSGSGNEQYF. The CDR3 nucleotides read TGTGCCAGCAGCGCACATAGCGGGAGCGGGAACGAGCAGTACTTC.